This passage covers 13 T cell receptor beta chains from one sample sequenced in a study of beta chain features in type 1 diabetes. Sequenced material consisted of expressed TCRB transcripts (all of the isolated RNA was reverse transcribed). Generated by immunoSEQ multiplex PCR, the TCRdb table keeps only in-frame clones and is missing some. The table lists 600,000 to 650,000 clones, around 15% of them singletons. Sequencing used naive CD4+ T cells from blood. The receptors come from a man aged 18 to 29 in good health.

There are a few counts of this clone. The chain carries TRBV18 and TRBJ2-7, with 10 bases identical to TRBD1. With 6 bases clipped from V and 7 bases from J, the junction kept 6 bases outside the gene matches. This CDR3 is 13 amino acids long. CDR1 KGHSH and CDR2 LQKENI come from the germline V gene. CDR3 nucleotides: TGTGCCAGCTCGAGGGGGACAGGGGAAGAGCAGTACTTC. Residues: CASSRGTGEEQYF. The full variable domain, rest sourced from reference TRBV18 and TRBJ2-7, is NAGVMQNPRHLVRRRGQEARLRCSPMKGHSHVYWYRQLPEEGLKFMVYLQKENIIDESGMPKERFSAEFPKEGPSILRIQQVVRGDSAAYFCASSRGTGEEQYFGPGTRLTVT.

The V gene is TRBV7-9, the J gene TRBJ2-5, with D unclear. The CDR3 length is 15 residues. Between the trimmed V and J ends, which lost 0 bases and 4 bases, there was a span of 12 bases. Germline-derived CDR1 and CDR2 are SEHNR and FQNEAQ (reference sequence). In nucleotides, the CDR3 is TGTGCCAGCAGCTTAGCCGGGTCATGGGGAGAGACCCAGTACTTC. Protein product: CASSLAGSWGETQYF.

This clone has more than one count but fewer than ten. This chain joins TRBV4-1 and TRBJ2-1; 12 positions match TRBD2. This CDR3 contains 15 residues. CDR1 and CDR2 (germline): MGHRA, YSYEKL. The ends lost 3 bases at V and 9 bases at J; junction bases unmatched: 6. CDR3 bases: TGCGCCAGCAGCCACCGACTAGCGGGAGTGAGTGAGCAGTTCTTC. Encoded protein: CASSHRLAGVSEQFF.

V and J are TRBV5-4 and TRBJ2-7, with 7 nucleotides matching TRBD1. Germline-derived CDR1 and CDR2 are SGHNT and YYREEE (reference sequence). The length of the CDR3 is 15 residues. V was pared by 4 bases and J by 3 bases, with 10 bases of the junction left unmatched. CDR3 loop: CASSRRTGTFYEQYF. In DNA, the CDR3 is TGTGCCAGCAGCCGTCGGACAGGTACTTTCTACGAGCAGTACTTC.

This clone was observed a handful of times. This chain joins TRBV11-1 and TRBJ1-4; TRBD1 might be the D (6 bases). Trimming removed 5 bases at V and 5 bases at J, with 15 bases between. The CDR3 has 15 amino acids. The germline V gene has CDR1 SGHAT and CDR2 FQDESV (reference sequence). CDR3 protein: CASSPRTVSNEKLFF. As DNA, the CDR3 is TGTGCCAGCAGCCCTCGGACAGTCTCGAATGAAAAACTGTTTTTT.

The J gene is TRBJ1-3, the V gene TRBV6-6, with D unclear. The CDR3 contains 12 residues. CDR1 and CDR2 from the germline V gene are MNHNY and SVGAGI (reference sequence). The ends were cut back, 4 bases at V and 5 bases at J, with 6 bases in the middle. CDR3 nucleotides: TGTGCCAGCAGTTCCGACAGAAACACCATATATTTT. Residues: CASSSDRNTIYF.

This chain uses TRBV28 with TRBJ2-2, with 8 positions matching TRBD2. The CDR3 loop spans 13 amino acids. The germline V gene has CDR1 MDHEN and CDR2 SYDVKM. V trimming: 8 bases; J trimming: 5 bases; junction bases outside the gene matches: 4. CDR3 sequence: CASHPGGTGELFF. The CDR3 nucleotides are TGTGCCAGCCATCCGGGAGGGACCGGGGAGCTGTTTTTT.

The gene calls are TRBV9 and TRBJ2-7; D remains ambiguous. Trimming took off 7 bases at V and 6 bases at J, with 14 bases between the two ends. This CDR3 is 12 amino acids long. Germline V CDR1 and CDR2: SGDLS, YYNGEE. The CDR3 region is CASAKRLGEQYF. In DNA, the CDR3 is TGTGCCAGCGCAAAAAGGCTGGGCGAGCAGTACTTC.

Remarks on this clone: In the same sample, other DNA sequences code for this CDR3. The chain combines TRBV7-3 with TRBJ2-1; TRBD2 agrees at 8 bases. Per the germline V gene, CDR1 is SGHTA and CDR2 is FQGTGA. CDR3 size: 15 residues. J gave up 2 bases and V 3 bases, and 3 bases lay outside the gene matches. CDR3 nucleotides: TGTGCCAGCAGCTTGTTAGCGGGGCCCTACAATGAGCAGTTCTTC. It specifies CASSLLAGPYNEQFF.

The CDR3 protein is CASSRGTATGELFF. The CDR3 coding sequence is TGTGCCAGCAGCCGAGGGACGGCCACCGGGGAGCTGTTTTTT. This rearrangement joins TRBV7-2 to TRBJ2-2, with D perhaps TRBD1 or TRBD2 (5 bases each). CDR3 length: 14 amino acids. V was shortened by 5 bases and J by 4 bases, with 11 bases between the two germline ends. CDR1 and CDR2 from the germline V gene are SGHTA and FQGNSA.

This chain's CDR3 is CASSLSRGRPGGYTF. The CDR3 DNA sequence: TGTGCCAGCAGCTTGTCCCGGGGACGGCCGGGTGGCTACACCTTC. V is TRBV7-9 and J is TRBJ1-2; D is possibly TRBD1 (5 bases). The V end lost 3 bases, the J end lost 7 bases, and 18 bases lay between the germline ends. Germline V gene data show CDR1 as SEHNR and CDR2 as FQNEAQ (reference sequence). This CDR3 has 15 residues.

The chain combines TRBV7-3 with TRBJ1-1; D unresolved. The CDR3 consists of 14 residues. V lost 3 bases to trimming and J lost 0 bases, with 8 bases between them. Germline V gene lookup returns CDR1 SGHTA and CDR2 FQGTGA. In nucleotides, the CDR3 is TGTGCCAGCAGCTTTCAGTTGGTGAACACTGAAGCTTTCTTT. Translated: CASSFQLVNTEAFF.

The chain couples TRBV6-6 to TRBJ2-2; D uncertain. V was shortened by 0 bases and J by 7 bases, with 3 bases between the two germline ends. The CDR3 runs 12 residues. CDR1 MNHNY and CDR2 SVGAGI come from the germline V gene (reference sequence). The CDR3 bases are TGTGCCAGCAGTTACTCGGGCGGGGAGCTGTTTTTT. Its protein product is CASSYSGGELFF.